The T cell receptor (beta chain) under discussion was sequenced for a study of blood T cell repertoires in COVID-19. Turning to the study itself: Samples representing acute and convalescent COVID-19 were sourced from the United States, Italy and Spain. Nucleic acid was either cDNA or gDNA, and it came from T cells, B-cell-depleted T cells, or PBMCs.

This CDR3 has 15 residues. Germline V gene data show CDR1 as ENHRY and CDR2 as SYGVKD. The junction had 3 bases not matched to a gene; V was cut back by 2 bases and J by 4 bases. Libraries were prepared by immunoSEQ multiplex PCR; TCRdb keeps only in-frame clonotypes and omits some of them. This table has roughly 200,000 clones, 89% appearing once. The specimen sequenced was peripheral blood. This clonotype was sampled from a middle-aged man with acute or convalescent COVID-19. This sequence joins TRBV10-3 and TRBJ2-3; 10 nucleotides agree with TRBD2. CDR3 nucleotides: TGTGCCATCAGTGAGACTAGCGGGAAGCCAGATACGCAGTATTTT. This translates into CAISETSGKPDTQYF.